Presented here are 19 T cell receptor beta chains from one specimen sequenced in a study of T cell repertoires in cytomegalovirus infection. The antigens for these receptors are not known. Via MiXCR, TCRdb re-called the reads, giving one row per CDR3 protein. The sample holds 640,000 or so distinct CDR3 sequences, around a third seen once. The input for sequencing was cultured PBMCs, taken from culture after CMV antigen stimulation. The receptor source for this set is a human donor in good health (CMV status not recorded). Some clones in this sample may be carry-over from other donors' samples.

The CDR3: CATSDFFPGLGADTQYF. CDR3 nucleotide sequence: TGTGCCACCAGTGATTTCTTCCCGGGCCTGGGGGCAGATACGCAGTATTTT. V usage is TRBV24-1 and J usage is TRBJ2-3, with D possibly called TRBD1 or TRBD2 (5 bases each). Germline V lookup: CDR1 KGHDR, CDR2 SFDVKD. The CDR3 sequence is 17 residues long. Trimming removed 1 base at V and 4 bases at J, with 17 bases between.

Concerning this clonotype itself: A read error may explain this, as a much larger clone is one base away. This chain links TRBV7-2 with TRBJ1-2, with D unclear. The length of the CDR3 is 12 residues. From germline, CDR1 is SGHTA and CDR2 FQGNSA. Trimming shortened V by 1 base and J by 4 bases, and 4 bases separated the two germline ends. CDR3 protein: CASSLEIYGYTF. The CDR3 DNA sequence: TGTGCCAGCAGCTTAGAGATCTATGGCTACACCTTC.

This clonotype was seen more than once but under ten times. CDR3 DNA sequence: TGCGCCAGCGGCGGAGCACACCTTGGCAATCAGCCCCAGCATTTT. Its protein product is CASGGAHLGNQPQHF. This chain uses TRBV4-1 with TRBJ1-5; D ambiguous. Per the germline V gene, CDR1 is MGHRA and CDR2 is YSYEKL. The CDR3 totals 15 residues. Trimming pared 8 bases from V and 2 bases from J, leaving 16 bases between.

This chain joins TRBV18 and TRBJ1-3; 8 bases are shared with TRBD1. V was pared by 0 bases and J by 0 bases, with 4 bases of the junction left unmatched. This CDR3 comprises 17 residues. The germline V gene encodes CDR1 KGHSH and CDR2 LQKENI. CDR3 sequence reads: CASSPPTGTGSGNTIYF. The CDR3 region has the DNA TGTGCCAGCTCACCACCTACCGGGACAGGCTCTGGAAACACCATATATTTT.

The genes are TRBV9 and TRBJ2-3, with 7 bases fitting TRBD2. V gave up 2 bases and J gave up 4 bases; unmatched junction bases: 7. Germline CDR1 is SGDLS and CDR2 is YYNGEE. This CDR3 spans 15 amino acids. CDR3 amino acids: CASSVGRAGSDTQYF. The CDR3 coding sequence is TGTGCCAGCAGCGTGGGACGAGCGGGATCAGATACGCAGTATTTT.

This rearrangement joins TRBV6-1 to TRBJ2-1; TRBD2 matches 12 bases. The CDR3 contains 18 residues. Germline V gene sequence: CDR1 MNHNS, CDR2 SASEGT. With 2 bases clipped from V and 3 bases from J, the junction kept 8 bases outside the gene matches. CDR3 DNA sequence: TGTGCCAGCAGTGAATTACTAGCGGGGGGCCTCATCTACAATGAGCAGTTCTTC. Its protein is CASSELLAGGLIYNEQFF.

The chain is built from TRBV6-1 and TRBJ2-6; 9 bases are a match to TRBD1. CDR3 length: 18 amino acids. Trimming removed 2 bases from V and 3 bases from J; junction bases left unmatched: 8. Per germline, CDR1 MNHNS and CDR2 SASEGT. CDR3 region: CASSEFGTGIGGANVLTF. DNA of the CDR3: TGTGCCAGCAGTGAATTTGGGACAGGGATAGGTGGGGCCAACGTCCTGACTTTC.

This clonotype was observed a handful of times. The rearrangement joins TRBV5-4 to TRBJ2-4, with 7 bases lining up with TRBD1. With V trimmed by 0 bases and J by 6 bases, 6 bases remained unmatched. This CDR3 region has 15 residues. CDR1 is SGHNT and CDR2 is YYREEE in the germline V gene (reference sequence). The CDR3 here is CASSLAGGRRNIQYF. CDR3 nucleotide sequence: TGTGCCAGCAGCTTGGCAGGGGGTCGGAGAAACATTCAGTACTTC. The whole variable domain, remainder taken from reference TRBV5-4 and TRBJ2-4, is ETGVTQSPTHLIKTRGQQVTLRCSSQSGHNTVSWYQQALGQGPQFIFQYYREEENGRGNFPPRFSGLQFPNYSSELNVNALELDDSALYLCASSLAGGRRNIQYFGAGTRLSVL.

The chain joins TRBV29-1 to TRBJ1-4; D not resolved. Trimming shortened V by 1 base and J by 7 bases, and 4 bases separated the two germline ends. Germline-derived CDR1 and CDR2 are SQVTM and ANQGSEA. This CDR3 has 11 amino acids. The DNA of the CDR3 is TGCAGCGTTGAAGGGCCTGAAAAACTGTTTTTT. It translates to CSVEGPEKLFF.

J is TRBJ2-7 and V is TRBV7-2; TRBD2 might be the D (6 bases). The V end was cut by 6 bases, the J end by 2 bases, with 14 bases between. Germline V CDR1 and CDR2: SGHTA, FQGNSA. This CDR3 contains 14 residues. The CDR3 coding sequence is TGTGCCAGCAGGCCTAGTAGCGGTGCCTACGAGCAGTACTTC. Translating gives CASRPSSGAYEQYF.

The chain combines TRBV7-9 with TRBJ2-3, with D perhaps TRBD1 (5 bases). V was shortened by 2 bases and J by 4 bases, with 10 bases between the two germline ends. The CDR3 totals 14 residues. Germline CDR1 and CDR2: SEHNR and FQNEAQ (reference sequence). The CDR3 region has the DNA TGTGCCAGCAGCTTACTTAGGGGTCCAGATACGCAGTATTTT. Translated, it gives CASSLLRGPDTQYF. Full variable domain (remainder filled in from reference TRBV7-9 and TRBJ2-3): DTGVSQNPRHKITKRGQNVTFRCDPISEHNRLYWYRQTLGQGPEFLTYFQNEAQLEKSRLLSDRFSAERPKGSFSTLEIQRTEQGDSAMYLCASSLLRGPDTQYFGPGTRLTVL.

V usage is TRBV18 and J usage is TRBJ1-5; unclear D gene. This CDR3 contains 12 residues. CDR1 and CDR2 from the germline V gene are KGHSH and LQKENI. V lost 5 bases, J lost 9 bases, and 11 bases lay in between. CDR3 region: CASSDRTGPQHF. DNA of the CDR3: TGTGCCAGCTCAGACCGGACGGGGCCCCAGCATTTT.

This clonotype was recorded a few times. V and J are TRBV12-5 and TRBJ2-7; possible D gene TRBD2, 5 bases. V was shortened by 2 bases and J by 6 bases, with 11 bases between the two germline ends. Per germline, CDR1 LGHNT and CDR2 FRNRAP. There are 13 residues in the CDR3. The CDR3 here is CASGLKPGIEQYF. The CDR3 DNA is TGTGCTAGTGGTTTGAAGCCGGGAATCGAGCAGTACTTC.

V is TRBV7-8 and J is TRBJ2-3; 9 positions match TRBD2. This CDR3 region has 17 residues. The germline V gene encodes CDR1 SGHVS and CDR2 FQNEAQ. Unmatched junction bases numbered 7, after V lost 3 bases and J lost 0 bases. CDR3 bases: TGTGCCAGCAGCTTGAGGCTAGCGGGAACAAGCACAGATACGCAGTATTTT. It is translated as CASSLRLAGTSTDTQYF.

J is TRBJ2-3 and V is TRBV6-1; D is unresolved. The CDR3 spans 17 residues. V was clipped by 3 bases and J by 0 bases, with 16 bases between them. In germline, CDR1 is MNHNS, CDR2 SASEGT. The CDR3 DNA sequence: TGTGCCAGCAGTGATCCCCTGAAGGTGACTAGCACAGATACGCAGTATTTT. Amino acids: CASSDPLKVTSTDTQYF.

The chain is built from TRBV14 and TRBJ2-7; the D is unclear. The CDR3 runs 17 residues. The germline CDR1 and CDR2 sequences are SGHDN and FVKESK. V lost 4 bases and J lost 3, with 22 bases in between. The CDR3 is CASSPRAGLPTRYEQYF. CDR3 nucleotides: TGTGCCAGCAGCCCCCGGGCCGGTCTGCCTACCCGCTACGAGCAGTACTTC. The whole variable domain, remainder taken from reference TRBV14 and TRBJ2-7, is EAGVTQFPSHSVIEKGQTVTLRCDPISGHDNLYWYRRVMGKEIKFLLHFVKESKQDESGMPNNRFLAERTGGTYSTLKVQPAELEDSGVYFCASSPRAGLPTRYEQYFGPGTRLTVT.

This clonotype was detected only a few times. The chain is built from TRBV27 and TRBJ2-3; tentative D call: TRBD1 (6 bases). Trimming removed 8 bases at V and 2 bases at J, with 17 bases between. This CDR3 has 15 amino acids. CDR1 and CDR2 from the germline V gene are MNHEY and SMNVEV (reference sequence). The CDR3 loop reads CASGRRSGATDTQYF. The CDR3 DNA reads as TGTGCCAGCGGCCGACGCTCAGGGGCCACAGATACGCAGTATTTT.

In its sample, this clonotype was seen many times. This chain uses TRBV7-2 with TRBJ2-6; D uncertain. Germline V gene sequence: CDR1 SGHTA, CDR2 FQGNSA. Trimming removed 5 bases from V and 2 bases from J, with 10 bases in between. The CDR3 has 15 amino acids. Here the CDR3 DNA reads TGTGCCAGCAGCCCCGGTGGTACTGGGGCCAACGTCCTGACTTTC. Its protein is CASSPGGTGANVLTF.

This clonotype has ten or more counts. The chain has TRBV7-2 and TRBJ2-4; 7 bases map to TRBD2. The J segment lost 7 bases and the V segment lost 10 bases, leaving 10 bases of the junction unmatched. The CDR3 sequence is 13 residues long. CDR1 and CDR2 (germline): SGHTA, FQGNSA. This chain's CDR3 is CATAFEGGNIQYF. For the CDR3, the DNA is TGTGCCACCGCATTCGAGGGAGGGAACATTCAGTACTTC.